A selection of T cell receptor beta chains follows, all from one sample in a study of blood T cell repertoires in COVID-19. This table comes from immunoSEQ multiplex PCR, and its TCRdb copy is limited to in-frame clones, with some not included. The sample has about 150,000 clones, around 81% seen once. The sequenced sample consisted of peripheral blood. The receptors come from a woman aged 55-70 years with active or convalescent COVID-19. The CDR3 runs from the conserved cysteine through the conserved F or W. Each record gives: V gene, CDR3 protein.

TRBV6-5 CASRSNEKLFF
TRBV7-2 CASSPKVAGADTQYF
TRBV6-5 CASRPRGKNNEKLFF
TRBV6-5 CASSPPTGHLAFF
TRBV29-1 CSVVGTSGSPDTQYF
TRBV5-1 CASSQSGNPEKLFF
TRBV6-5 CASSYGLLYGYTF
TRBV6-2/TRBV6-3 CASGLAVNEQFF
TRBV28 CASGEGQNYGYTF
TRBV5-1 CASSLLTGDYNSPLHF
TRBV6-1 CASSEQRTGASGGANVLTF
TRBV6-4 CASSETILYNEQFF
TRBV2 CASRGQIYGYTF